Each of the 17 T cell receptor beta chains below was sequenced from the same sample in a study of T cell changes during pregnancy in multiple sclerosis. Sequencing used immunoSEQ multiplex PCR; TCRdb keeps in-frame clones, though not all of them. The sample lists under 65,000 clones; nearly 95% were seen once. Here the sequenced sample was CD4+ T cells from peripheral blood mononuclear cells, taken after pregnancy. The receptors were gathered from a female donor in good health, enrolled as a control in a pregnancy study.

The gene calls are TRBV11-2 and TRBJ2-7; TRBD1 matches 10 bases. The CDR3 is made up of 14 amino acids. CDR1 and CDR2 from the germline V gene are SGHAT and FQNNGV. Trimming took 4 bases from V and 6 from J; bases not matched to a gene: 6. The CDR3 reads CASSSGTGVVEQYF. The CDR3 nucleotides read TGTGCCAGCAGCTCTGGGACAGGGGTGGTCGAGCAGTACTTC.

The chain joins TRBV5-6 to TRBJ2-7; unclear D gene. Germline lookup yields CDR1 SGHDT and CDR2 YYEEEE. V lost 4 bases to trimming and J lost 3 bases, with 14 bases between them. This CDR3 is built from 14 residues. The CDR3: CASSPQAPGYEQYF. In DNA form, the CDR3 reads TGTGCCAGCAGCCCCCAGGCCCCAGGCTACGAGCAGTACTTC.

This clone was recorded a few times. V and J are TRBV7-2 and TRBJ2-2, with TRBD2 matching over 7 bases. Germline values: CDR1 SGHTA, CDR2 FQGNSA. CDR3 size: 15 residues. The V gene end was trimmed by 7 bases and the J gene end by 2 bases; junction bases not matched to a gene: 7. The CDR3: CASTIAGSNTGELFF. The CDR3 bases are TGTGCCAGCACCATAGCGGGCAGTAACACCGGGGAGCTGTTTTTT.

The CDR3 nucleotides read TGTGCCATCAGTGAGTCTAACACGCACAATGAGCAGTTCTTC. Translating it yields CAISESNTHNEQFF. The chain employs TRBV10-3 and TRBJ2-1; D ambiguous. Germline values: CDR1 ENHRY, CDR2 SYGVKD. This CDR3 region has 14 residues. V shed 0 bases and J shed 5 bases, with 8 bases lying between them.

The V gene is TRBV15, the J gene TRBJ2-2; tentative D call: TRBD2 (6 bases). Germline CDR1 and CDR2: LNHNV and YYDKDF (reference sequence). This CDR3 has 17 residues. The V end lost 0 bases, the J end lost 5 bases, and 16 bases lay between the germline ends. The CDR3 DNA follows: TGTGCCACCAGCAGAGATCCGGCTAGCGTGAGGACCGGGGAGCTGTTTTTT. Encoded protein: CATSRDPASVRTGELFF.

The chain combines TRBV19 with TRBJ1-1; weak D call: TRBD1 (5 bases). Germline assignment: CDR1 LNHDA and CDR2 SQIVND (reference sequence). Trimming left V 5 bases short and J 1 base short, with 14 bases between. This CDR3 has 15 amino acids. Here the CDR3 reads CASSPEGRANTEAFF. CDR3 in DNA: TGTGCCAGTAGTCCGGAGGGGCGGGCGAACACTGAAGCTTTCTTT.

The CDR3: CASSFRTSGRLGEQYF. The CDR3 coding sequence is TGTGCCAGCAGCTTCAGGACTAGCGGGAGACTGGGGGAGCAGTACTTC. The chain links TRBV7-8 to TRBJ2-7; 13 nucleotides match TRBD2. CDR3 length equals 16 residues. Germline lookup yields CDR1 SGHVS and CDR2 FQNEAQ. The J segment lost 7 bases and the V segment lost 3 bases, leaving 9 bases of the junction unmatched.

DNA for the CDR3: TGTGCCACCACCAGACAGGGAAGCCTCGAGCAGTACTTC. Protein: CATTRQGSLEQYF. The chain couples TRBV10-3 to TRBJ2-7; 7 bases agree with TRBD1. Germline CDR1 and CDR2: ENHRY and SYGVKD. The CDR3 extends over 13 amino acids. J lost 6 bases, V lost 10 bases, and 12 bases had no gene match.

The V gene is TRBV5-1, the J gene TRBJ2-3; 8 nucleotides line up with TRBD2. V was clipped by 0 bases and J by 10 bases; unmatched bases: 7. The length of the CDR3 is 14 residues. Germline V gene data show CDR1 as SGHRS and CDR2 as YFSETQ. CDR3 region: CASSLDGTRGSQYF. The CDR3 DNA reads TGCGCCAGCAGCTTGGACGGGACTAGAGGATCGCAGTATTTT.

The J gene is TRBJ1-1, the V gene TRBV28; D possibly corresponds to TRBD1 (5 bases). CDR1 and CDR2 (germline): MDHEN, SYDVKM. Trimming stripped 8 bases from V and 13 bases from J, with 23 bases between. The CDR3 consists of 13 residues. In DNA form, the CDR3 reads TGTGCCAGCGGACAATCTTTAGGCTCTTCGGGTTTCTTT. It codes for CASGQSLGSSGFF.

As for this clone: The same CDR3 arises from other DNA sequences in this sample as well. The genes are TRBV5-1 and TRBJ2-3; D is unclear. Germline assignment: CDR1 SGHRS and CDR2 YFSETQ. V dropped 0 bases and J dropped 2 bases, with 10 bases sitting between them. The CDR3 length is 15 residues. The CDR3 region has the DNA TGCGCCAGCAGCTTGGCAGGCCCCTCCACAGATACGCAGTATTTT. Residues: CASSLAGPSTDTQYF.

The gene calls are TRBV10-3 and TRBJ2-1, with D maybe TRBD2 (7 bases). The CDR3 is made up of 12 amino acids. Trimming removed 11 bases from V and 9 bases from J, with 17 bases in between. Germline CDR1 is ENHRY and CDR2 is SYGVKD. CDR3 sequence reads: CASGGGGGEQFF. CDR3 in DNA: TGTGCCTCCGGGGGCGGGGGTGGTGAGCAGTTCTTC.

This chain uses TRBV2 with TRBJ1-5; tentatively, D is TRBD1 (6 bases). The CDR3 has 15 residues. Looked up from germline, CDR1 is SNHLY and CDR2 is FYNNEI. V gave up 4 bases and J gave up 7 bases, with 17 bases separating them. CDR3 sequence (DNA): TGTGCCAGCAGTGTTGGTTCAGGGGTGGTACAGCCCCAGCATTTT. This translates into CASSVGSGVVQPQHF.

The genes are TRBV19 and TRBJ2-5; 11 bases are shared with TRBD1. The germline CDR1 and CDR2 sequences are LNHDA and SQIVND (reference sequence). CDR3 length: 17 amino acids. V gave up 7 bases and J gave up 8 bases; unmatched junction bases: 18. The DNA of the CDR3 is TGTGCCAGTACTCCAACATTCTCGGGACAGGGGGGGAGAACCCAGTACTTC. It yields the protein CASTPTFSGQGGRTQYF.

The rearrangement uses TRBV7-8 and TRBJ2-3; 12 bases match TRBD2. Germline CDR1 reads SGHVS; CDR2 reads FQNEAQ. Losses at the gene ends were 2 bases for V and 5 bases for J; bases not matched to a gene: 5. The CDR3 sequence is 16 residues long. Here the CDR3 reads CASSLKRLAGEDTQYF. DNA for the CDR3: TGTGCCAGCAGCTTAAAACGACTAGCGGGGGAAGATACGCAGTATTTT.

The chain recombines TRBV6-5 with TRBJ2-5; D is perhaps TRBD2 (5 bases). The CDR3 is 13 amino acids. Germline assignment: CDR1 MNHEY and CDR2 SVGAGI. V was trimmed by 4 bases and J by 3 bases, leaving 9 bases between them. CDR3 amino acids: CASSLSGEETQYF. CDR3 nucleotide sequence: TGTGCCAGCAGTTTGTCCGGGGAAGAGACCCAGTACTTC.

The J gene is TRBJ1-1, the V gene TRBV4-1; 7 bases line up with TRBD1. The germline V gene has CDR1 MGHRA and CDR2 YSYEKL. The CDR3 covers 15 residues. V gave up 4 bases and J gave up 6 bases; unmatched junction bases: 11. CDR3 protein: CASSLSGEGAAEAFF. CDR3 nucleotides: TGCGCCAGCAGCCTTTCGGGAGAGGGGGCCGCTGAAGCTTTCTTT.